Here is one T cell receptor (beta chain) with its context. Original handling: Reference gene primers were amplified, and this amplification served to estimate nucleated cell counts. Assay: immunoSEQ multiplex PCR; the TCRdb copy retains only in-frame clones and omits some. V and J calls and clone size are as listed in that table; D and trimming were resolved from the DNA. The table shows more than 65,000 clones, with nearly 80% occurring only once. Germline V gene sequence: CDR1 MNHEY, CDR2 SVGAGI. The CDR3 is 14 amino acids. V shed 8 bases and J 5 bases; nucleotides not matched to a gene: 9. This entry is derived from a study of blood T cell repertoires in COVID-19. At the level of the study: Sites in the United States, Italy and Spain provided acute and convalescent COVID-19 samples. Nucleic acid was either cDNA or gDNA, and it came from T cells, B-cell-depleted T cells, or PBMCs.

Sequencing was performed on peripheral blood. The TCR sequence derives from a human donor in a cohort sampled during active COVID-19. This rearrangement joins TRBV6-5 to TRBJ2-7; 10 nucleotides align to TRBD1. The CDR3 here is CASVHGTGADEQYF. The DNA of the CDR3 is TGTGCCAGCGTCCATGGGACAGGGGCTGACGAGCAGTACTTC.